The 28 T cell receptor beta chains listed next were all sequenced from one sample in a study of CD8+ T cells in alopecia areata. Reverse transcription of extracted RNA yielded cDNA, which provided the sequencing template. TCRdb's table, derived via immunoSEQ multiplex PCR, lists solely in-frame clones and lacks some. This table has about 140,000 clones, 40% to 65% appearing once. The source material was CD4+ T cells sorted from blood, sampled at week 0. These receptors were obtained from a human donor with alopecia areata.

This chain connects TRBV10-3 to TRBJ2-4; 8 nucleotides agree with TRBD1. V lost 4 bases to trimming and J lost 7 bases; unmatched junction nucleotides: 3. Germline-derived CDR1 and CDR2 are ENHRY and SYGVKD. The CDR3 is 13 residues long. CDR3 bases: TGTGCCATCAGTGTTAACAGGGGGAACATTCAGTACTTC. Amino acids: CAISVNRGNIQYF.

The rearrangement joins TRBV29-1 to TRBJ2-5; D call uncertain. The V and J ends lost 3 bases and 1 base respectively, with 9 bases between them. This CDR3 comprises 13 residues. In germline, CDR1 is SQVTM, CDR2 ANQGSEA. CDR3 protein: CSVDSQLQETQYF. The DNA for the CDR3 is TGCAGCGTTGATAGCCAGCTCCAAGAGACCCAGTACTTC.

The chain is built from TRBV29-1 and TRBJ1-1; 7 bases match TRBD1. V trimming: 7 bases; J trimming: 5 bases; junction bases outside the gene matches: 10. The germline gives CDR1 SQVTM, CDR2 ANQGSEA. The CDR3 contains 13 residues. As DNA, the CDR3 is TGCAGCGCTTCGACAGGGAAGGGGACTGAAGCTTTCTTT. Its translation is CSASTGKGTEAFF. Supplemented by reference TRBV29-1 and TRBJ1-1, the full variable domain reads SAVISQKPSRDICQRGTSLTIQCQVDSQVTMMFWYRQQPGQSLTLIATANQGSEATYESGFVIDKFPISRPNLTFSTLTVSNMSPEDSSIYLCSASTGKGTEAFFGQGTRLTVV.

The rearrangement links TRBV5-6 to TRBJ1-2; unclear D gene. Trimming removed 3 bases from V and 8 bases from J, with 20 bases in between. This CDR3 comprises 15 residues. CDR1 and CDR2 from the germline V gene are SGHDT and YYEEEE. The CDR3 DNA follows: TGTGCCAGCAGCTCCGGAGCGGGAGTCTCCCTAGGCTACACCTTC. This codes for CASSSGAGVSLGYTF.

CDR3 nucleotide sequence: TGTGCCAGCACATCCCGGGGCTACGAGCAGTACTTC. This codes for CASTSRGYEQYF. This rearrangement joins TRBV28 to TRBJ2-7; D is possibly TRBD2 (5 bases). CDR1 and CDR2 from the germline V gene are MDHEN and SYDVKM. V shed 7 bases and J shed 3 bases, with 10 bases lying between them. The CDR3 consists of 12 residues.

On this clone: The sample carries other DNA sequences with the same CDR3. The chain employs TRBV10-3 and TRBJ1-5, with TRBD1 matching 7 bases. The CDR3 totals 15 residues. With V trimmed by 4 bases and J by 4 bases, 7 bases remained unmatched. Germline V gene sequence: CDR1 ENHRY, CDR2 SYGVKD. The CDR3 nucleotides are TGTGCCATCAGTGTGGAAGGGGGCCCGAATCAGCCCCAGCATTTT. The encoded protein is CAISVEGGPNQPQHF.

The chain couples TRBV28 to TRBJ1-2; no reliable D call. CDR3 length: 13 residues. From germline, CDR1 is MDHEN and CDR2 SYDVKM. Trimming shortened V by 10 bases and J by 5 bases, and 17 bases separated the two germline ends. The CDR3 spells CAIFPRSGYGYTF. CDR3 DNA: TGTGCCATCTTCCCCCGGAGTGGGTATGGCTACACCTTC.

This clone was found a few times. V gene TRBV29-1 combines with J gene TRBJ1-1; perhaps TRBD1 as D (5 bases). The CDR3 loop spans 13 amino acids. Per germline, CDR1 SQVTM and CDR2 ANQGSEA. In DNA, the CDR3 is TGCACCTGTCGGGGGTCCCGCGGCACTGAAGCTTTCTTT. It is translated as CTCRGSRGTEAFF.

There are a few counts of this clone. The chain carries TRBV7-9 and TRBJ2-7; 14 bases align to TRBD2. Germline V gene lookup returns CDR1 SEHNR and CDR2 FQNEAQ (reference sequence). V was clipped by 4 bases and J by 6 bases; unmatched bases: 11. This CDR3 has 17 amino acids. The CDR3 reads CASSYSVGTSGGLEQYF. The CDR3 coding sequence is TGTGCCAGCAGCTATTCAGTTGGGACTAGCGGGGGCCTCGAGCAGTACTTC.

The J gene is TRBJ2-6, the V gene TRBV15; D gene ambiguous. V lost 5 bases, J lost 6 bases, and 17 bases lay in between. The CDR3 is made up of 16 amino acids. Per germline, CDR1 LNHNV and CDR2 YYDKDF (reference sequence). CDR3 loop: CATSQVLLPSANVLTF. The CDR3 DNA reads TGTGCCACCAGCCAAGTCCTCTTACCTTCGGCCAACGTCCTGACTTTC.

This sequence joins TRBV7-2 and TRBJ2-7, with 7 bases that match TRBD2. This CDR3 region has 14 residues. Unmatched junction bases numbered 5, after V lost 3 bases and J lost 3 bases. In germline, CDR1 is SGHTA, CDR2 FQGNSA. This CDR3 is CASSLSGTYYEQYF. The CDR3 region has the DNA TGTGCCAGCAGCTTGAGCGGGACCTACTACGAGCAGTACTTC.

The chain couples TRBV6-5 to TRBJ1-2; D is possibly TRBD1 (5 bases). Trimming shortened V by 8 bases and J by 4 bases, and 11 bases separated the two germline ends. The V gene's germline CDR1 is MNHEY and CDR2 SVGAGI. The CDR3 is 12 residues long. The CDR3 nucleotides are TGTGCCAGCGGGCAGGGTGGCTATGGCTACACCTTC. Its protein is CASGQGGYGYTF.

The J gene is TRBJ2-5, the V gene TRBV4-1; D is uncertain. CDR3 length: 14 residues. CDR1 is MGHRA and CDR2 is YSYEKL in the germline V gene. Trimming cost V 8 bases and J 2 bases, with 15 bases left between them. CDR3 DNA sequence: TGCGCCAGCGGGCTTACAGATACACAAGAGACCCAGTACTTC. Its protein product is CASGLTDTQETQYF.

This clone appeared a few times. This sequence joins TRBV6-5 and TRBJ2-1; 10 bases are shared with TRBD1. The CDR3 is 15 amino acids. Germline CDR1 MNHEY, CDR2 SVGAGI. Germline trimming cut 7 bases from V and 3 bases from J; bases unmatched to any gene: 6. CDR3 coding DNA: TGTGCCAGCACCGGGGACAGGGGCTTCTACAATGAGCAGTTCTTC. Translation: CASTGDRGFYNEQFF.

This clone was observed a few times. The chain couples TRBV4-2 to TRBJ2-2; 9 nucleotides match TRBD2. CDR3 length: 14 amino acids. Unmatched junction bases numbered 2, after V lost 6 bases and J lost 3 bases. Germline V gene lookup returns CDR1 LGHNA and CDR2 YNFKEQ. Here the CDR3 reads CASRGLADTGELFF. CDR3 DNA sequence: TGTGCCAGCAGGGGACTAGCAGACACCGGGGAGCTGTTTTTT.

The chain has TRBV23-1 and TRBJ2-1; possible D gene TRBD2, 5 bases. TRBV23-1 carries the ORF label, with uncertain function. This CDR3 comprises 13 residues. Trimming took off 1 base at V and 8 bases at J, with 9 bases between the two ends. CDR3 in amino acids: CASSQCREHEQFF. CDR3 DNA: TGCGCCAGCAGTCAATGTAGGGAGCATGAGCAGTTCTTC.

The CDR3 DNA follows: TGTGCCACCAGCAGAGAGCTAGCGGGAGCTTACGAGCAGTACTTC. Translating it yields CATSRELAGAYEQYF. The J gene is TRBJ2-7, the V gene TRBV15, with TRBD2 identical over 10 bases. Trimming took 0 bases from V and 4 from J; bases not matched to a gene: 3. The germline V gene encodes CDR1 LNHNV and CDR2 YYDKDF (reference sequence). The CDR3 has 15 residues. The full variable domain, in which reference TRBV15 and TRBJ2-7 provide the parts outside the CDR3, is DAMVIQNPRYQVTQFGKPVTLSCSQTLNHNVMYWYQQKSSQAPKLLFHYYDKDFNNEADTPDNFQSRRPNTSFCFLDIRSPGLGDTAMYLCATSRELAGAYEQYFGPGTRLTVT.

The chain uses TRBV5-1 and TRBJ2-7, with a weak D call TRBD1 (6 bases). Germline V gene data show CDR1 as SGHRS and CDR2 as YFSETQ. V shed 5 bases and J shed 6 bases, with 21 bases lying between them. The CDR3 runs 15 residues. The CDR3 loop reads CASRPSRGRGGEQYF. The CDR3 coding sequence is TGCGCCAGCAGGCCCTCGAGGGGCAGAGGGGGCGAGCAGTACTTC.

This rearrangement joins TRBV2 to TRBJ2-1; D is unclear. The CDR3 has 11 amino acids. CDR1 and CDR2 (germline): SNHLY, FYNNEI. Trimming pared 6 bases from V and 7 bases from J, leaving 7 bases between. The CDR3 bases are TGTGCCAGCAGCCTCCAGAATGAGCAGTTCTTC. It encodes CASSLQNEQFF.

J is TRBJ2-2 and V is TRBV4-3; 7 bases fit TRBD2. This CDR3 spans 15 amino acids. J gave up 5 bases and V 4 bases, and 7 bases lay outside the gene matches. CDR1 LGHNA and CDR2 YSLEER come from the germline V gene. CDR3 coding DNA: TGCGCCAGCAGCCGAGCGGGAAGTAGAACCGGGGAGCTGTTTTTT. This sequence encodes CASSRAGSRTGELFF.

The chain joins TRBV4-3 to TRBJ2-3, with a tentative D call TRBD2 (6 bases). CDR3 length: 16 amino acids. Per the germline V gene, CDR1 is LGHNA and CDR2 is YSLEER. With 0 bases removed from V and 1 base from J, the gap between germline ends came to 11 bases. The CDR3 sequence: CASSQDGGIGTDTQYF. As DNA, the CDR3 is TGCGCCAGCAGCCAAGACGGGGGAATTGGCACAGATACGCAGTATTTT.

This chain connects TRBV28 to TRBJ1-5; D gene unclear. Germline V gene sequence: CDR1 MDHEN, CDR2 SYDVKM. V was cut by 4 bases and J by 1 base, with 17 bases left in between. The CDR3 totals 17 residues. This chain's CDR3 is CASSWGTVPASNQPQHF. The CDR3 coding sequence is TGTGCCAGCAGTTGGGGAACAGTCCCAGCCAGCAATCAGCCCCAGCATTTT.

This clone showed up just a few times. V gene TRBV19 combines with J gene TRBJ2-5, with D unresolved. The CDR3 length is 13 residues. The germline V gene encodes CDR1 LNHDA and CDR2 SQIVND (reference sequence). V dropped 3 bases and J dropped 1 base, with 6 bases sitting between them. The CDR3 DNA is TGTGCCAGTAGTATGGGCCTCCAAGAGACCCAGTACTTC. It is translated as CASSMGLQETQYF.

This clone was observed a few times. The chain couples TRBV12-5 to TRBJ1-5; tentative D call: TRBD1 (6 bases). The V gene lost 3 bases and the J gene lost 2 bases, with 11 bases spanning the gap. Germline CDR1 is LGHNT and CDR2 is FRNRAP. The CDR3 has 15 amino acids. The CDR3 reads CASGLGGYGNQPQHF. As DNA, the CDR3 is TGTGCTAGTGGTTTAGGGGGTTATGGCAATCAGCCCCAGCATTTT.

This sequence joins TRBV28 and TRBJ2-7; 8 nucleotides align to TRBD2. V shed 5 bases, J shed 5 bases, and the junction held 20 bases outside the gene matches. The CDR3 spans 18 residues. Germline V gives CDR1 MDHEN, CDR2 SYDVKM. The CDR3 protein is CASSPSPGASGSGNEQYF. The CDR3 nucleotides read TGTGCCAGCAGTCCAAGCCCGGGGGCGAGCGGGAGTGGAAACGAGCAGTACTTC.

The DNA of the CDR3 is TGTGCCAGCAGCTTAGTGCGCGGGACCTCAGATACGCAGTATTTT. Its protein is CASSLVRGTSDTQYF. The rearrangement links TRBV11-2 to TRBJ2-3; D is possibly TRBD2 (6 bases). Trimming stripped 1 base from V and 4 bases from J, with 12 bases between. The germline V gene encodes CDR1 SGHAT and CDR2 FQNNGV. The CDR3 has 15 residues.

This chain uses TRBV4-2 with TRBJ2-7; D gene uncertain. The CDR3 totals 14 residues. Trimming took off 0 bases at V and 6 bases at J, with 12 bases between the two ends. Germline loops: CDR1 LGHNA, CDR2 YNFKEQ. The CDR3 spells CASSQEFRQLEQYF. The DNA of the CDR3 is TGTGCCAGCAGCCAAGAATTTCGCCAGCTCGAGCAGTACTTC.

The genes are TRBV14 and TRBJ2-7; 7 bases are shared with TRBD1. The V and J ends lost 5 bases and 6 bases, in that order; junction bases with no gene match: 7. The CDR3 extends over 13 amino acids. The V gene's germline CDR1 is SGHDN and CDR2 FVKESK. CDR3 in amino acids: CASSNRQGGEQYF. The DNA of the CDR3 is TGTGCCAGCAGCAACAGACAGGGTGGCGAGCAGTACTTC.